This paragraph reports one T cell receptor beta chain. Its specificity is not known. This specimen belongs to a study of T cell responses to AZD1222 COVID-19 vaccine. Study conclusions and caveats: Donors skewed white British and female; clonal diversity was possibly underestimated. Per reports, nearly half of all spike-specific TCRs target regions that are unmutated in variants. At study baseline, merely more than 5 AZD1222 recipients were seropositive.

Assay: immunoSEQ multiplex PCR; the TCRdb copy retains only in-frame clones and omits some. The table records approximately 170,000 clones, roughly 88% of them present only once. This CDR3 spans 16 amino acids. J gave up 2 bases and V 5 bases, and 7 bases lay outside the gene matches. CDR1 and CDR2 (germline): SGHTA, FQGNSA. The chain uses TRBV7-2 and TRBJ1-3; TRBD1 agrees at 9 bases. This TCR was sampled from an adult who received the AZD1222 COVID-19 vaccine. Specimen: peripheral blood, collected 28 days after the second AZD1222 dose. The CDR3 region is CASSPYRGLTGNTIYF. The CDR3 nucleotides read TGTGCCAGCAGCCCGTACAGGGGGCTGACTGGAAACACCATATATTTT.